The clone carrying this T cell receptor (beta chain) was counted only a few times. Its antigen remains unknown. Making TCR cDNA involved 5'RACE template switching, which added UMIs and a universal primer site. TCRdb re-derived calls from the 5' RACE reads in MiXCR, one entry per CDR3 protein. The table includes approximately 550,000 distinct CDR3 sequences, 15% to 20% detected once. This specimen belongs to a study of T cells after yellow fever vaccination. Whole-study results and caveats: Weaker overall, the secondary response nonetheless peaked faster (day 5 versus 15). The appearance of a small share of clonotypes in both CD4 and CD8 compartments was observed. At under 97% for CD4 and about 88% for CD8, most primary-vaccination clones showed up again after the booster.

Trimming removed 5 bases at V and 5 bases at J, with 9 bases between. The CDR3 loop spans 12 amino acids. Germline CDR1 and CDR2: MGHDK and SYGVNS. This TCR derives from a man aged 30-40 years who received the YFV17D yellow fever vaccine. The chain employs TRBV25-1 and TRBJ1-1; D not resolved. The sequencing used PBMCs, collected 15 days after the yellow fever booster vaccination. CDR3 loop: CASSWRATEAFF. The CDR3 DNA follows: TGTGCCAGCAGTTGGAGGGCAACTGAAGCTTTCTTT.